Listed below are T cell receptor beta chains from one sample, sequenced in a study of cytomegalovirus exposure and HLA in healthy donors. Assay used: immunoSEQ multiplex PCR; TCRdb lists only in-frame clones, some missing. The sample records over 200,000 clones, about 90% being singletons. Sequencing used PBMCs. These TCRs come from a woman aged 18-29 years in good health and CMV-seronegative. Both conserved end residues are part of each CDR3. The D gene is left open where the match is weak. Clone size is stated in some rows and not others, as once, few, many or a class when expanded.

v_call	clone_size	j_call	d_call	cdr3_aa	cdr3_nt
TRBV4-1	.	TRBJ1-5	.	CASSQGDNQPQHF	TGCGCCAGCAGCCAGGGAGACAATCAGCCCCAGCATTTT
TRBV18	.	TRBJ2-7	.	CASSPLDRYEQYF	TGTGCCAGCTCACCACTAGACAGATACGAGCAGTACTTC
TRBV28	.	TRBJ1-5	TRBD1	CASSSTGLGNQPQHF	TGTGCCAGCAGTTCGACAGGGTTGGGCAATCAGCCCCAGCATTTT
TRBV13	.	TRBJ2-2	TRBD2	CASSSVTSGRSSNTGELFF	TGTGCCAGCAGCTCTGTGACTAGCGGGAGGTCTTCTAACACCGGGGAGCTGTTTTTT
TRBV29-1	.	TRBJ2-7	TRBD2	CSVLRLAGDHEQYF	TGCAGCGTTCTTAGACTAGCGGGAGACCACGAGCAGTACTTC
TRBV4-2	.	TRBJ1-1	.	CASSQVGGVNTEAFF	TGTGCCAGCAGCCAAGTAGGAGGGGTGAACACTGAAGCTTTCTTT
TRBV1	once	TRBJ2-2	.	CTSSQDKFREADTGELFF	TGCACCAGCAGCCAAGATAAGTTTCGAGAAGCGGACACCGGGGAGCTGTTTTTT
TRBV27	.	TRBJ1-1	.	CASSLWLGAPEAFF	TGTGCCAGCAGTTTGTGGCTTGGGGCCCCTGAAGCTTTCTTT
TRBV5-1	.	TRBJ1-5	.	CASSLSGDSNQPQHF	TGCGCCAGCAGCCTCTCAGGGGATAGCAATCAGCCCCAGCATTTT
TRBV7-9	.	TRBJ2-7	TRBD2	CASSDSKTSGYYEQYF	TGTGCCAGCAGCGACTCGAAGACTAGCGGATATTACGAGCAGTACTTC
TRBV6-5	few	TRBJ1-1	.	CASSYSGGMNTEAFF	TGTGCCAGCAGTTACTCGGGAGGAATGAACACTGAAGCTTTCTTT
TRBV28	.	TRBJ2-4	TRBD1	CASSSPAGTGRGIQYF	TGTGCCAGCAGTTCCCCGGCCGGGACAGGACGGGGCATTCAGTACTTC
TRBV15	.	TRBJ1-5	.	CATSRGGDQPQHF	TGTGCCACCAGCAGAGGGGGGGATCAGCCCCAGCATTTT
TRBV19	once	TRBJ2-1	.	CATRALADSSYNEQFF	TGTGCCACCCGCGCCTTAGCCGACAGCTCCTACAATGAGCAGTTCTTC
TRBV30	.	TRBJ1-5	.	CAWSVHAGNQPQHF	TGTGCCTGGAGTGTACATGCAGGCAATCAGCCCCAGCATTTT
TRBV7-6	.	TRBJ2-5	TRBD2	CASSFLLAEEETQYF	TGTGCCAGCAGCTTCCTACTAGCGGAGGAAGAGACCCAGTACTTC
TRBV6-1	.	TRBJ2-4	.	CASSENGGSWNIQYF	TGTGCCAGCAGTGAAAATGGTGGTAGCTGGAACATTCAGTACTTC
TRBV28	.	TRBJ2-7	.	CASSLQGGRNEQYF	TGTGCCAGCAGTTTACAAGGTGGGAGGAACGAGCAGTACTTC
TRBV15	.	TRBJ2-2	.	CATSRATVPGELFF	TGTGCCACCAGCAGAGCGACAGTGCCCGGGGAGCTGTTTTTT